A single sample is the source of the 25 T cell receptor beta chains below, sequenced in a study of human T cells and chemical hapten exposure. Sample time point: healthy volunteer bleed at 6 weeks. Total RNA extraction was carried out from unfractionated whole blood. MiXCR was run by TCRdb on the RACE reads, yielding one entry per CDR3 protein. The sample includes 35,000 to 50,000 distinct CDR3 sequences, roughly 3.5% of them seen just once. Sequenced sample: whole blood. The receptors here all came from a human donor in good health. Some clones in this sample may be carry-over from other donors' samples.

The V and J genes are TRBV29-1 and TRBJ1-2; TRBD1 aligns across 8 bases. This CDR3 has 14 amino acids. Trimming removed 3 bases from V and 4 bases from J; junction bases left unmatched: 7. Germline V lookup: CDR1 SQVTM, CDR2 ANQGSEA. The CDR3 sequence: CSVEKTGEGYGYTF. In DNA, the CDR3 is TGCAGCGTTGAGAAGACAGGGGAGGGCTATGGCTACACCTTC.

In this sample, this clonotype turned up many times. V usage is TRBV7-8 and J usage is TRBJ2-2; 10 bases line up with TRBD2. Germline-derived CDR1 and CDR2 are SGHVS and FQNEAQ. The junction had 13 bases not matched to a gene; V was cut back by 5 bases and J by 4 bases. CDR3 length equals 18 residues. The CDR3 coding sequence is TGTGCCAGCAGCCCTACCGGAGCGGGAGGGCCGAGCACCGGGGAGCTGTTTTTT. Translation gives CASSPTGAGGPSTGELFF.

This clonotype was recorded at least ten times. The rearrangement links TRBV6-1 to TRBJ1-1, with D tentatively TRBD1 (6 bases). There are 15 residues in the CDR3. Looked up from germline, CDR1 is MNHNS and CDR2 is SASEGT. The V and J ends lost 3 bases and 1 base respectively, with 12 bases between them. CDR3 sequence: CASSDGGAENTEAFF. The CDR3 coding sequence is TGTGCCAGCAGTGATGGGGGCGCGGAGAACACTGAAGCTTTCTTT.

This sequence joins TRBV3-1 and TRBJ2-3; a possible D gene is TRBD2 (6 bases). Between the trimmed V and J ends, which lost 1 base and 2 bases, there was a span of 16 bases. CDR3 size: 17 residues. Germline V gives CDR1 LGHDT, CDR2 YNNKEL (reference sequence). The CDR3 DNA follows: TGTGCCAGCAGCCAAGTCTCCATGGCGGGGCACACAGATACGCAGTATTTT. As protein: CASSQVSMAGHTDTQYF.

This clonotype was counted at least ten times. The rearrangement joins TRBV5-1 to TRBJ1-5, with TRBD1 as a possible D gene (5 bases). This CDR3 contains 13 residues. From germline, CDR1 is SGHRS and CDR2 YFSETQ. Deletions cut 4 bases from V and 4 bases from J, with 9 bases between. The CDR3: CASSRDLNQPQHF. DNA for the CDR3: TGCGCCAGCAGCAGGGACCTAAATCAGCCCCAGCATTTT.

This clonotype was seen at least ten times. The J gene is TRBJ1-5, the V gene TRBV28; TRBD1 matches 8 bases. V was clipped by 7 bases and J by 5 bases; unmatched bases: 10. Germline lookup yields CDR1 MDHEN and CDR2 SYDVKM. The CDR3 loop spans 15 amino acids. Here the CDR3 DNA reads TGTGCCAGCACTCTGAAGCACAGGGGGTATCAGCCCCAGCATTTT. Translating gives CASTLKHRGYQPQHF. Full variable domain (missing parts from reference TRBV28 and TRBJ1-5): DVKVTQSSRYLVKRTGEKVFLECVQDMDHENMFWYRQDPGLGLRLIYFSYDVKMKEKGDIPEGYSVSREKKERFSLILESASTNQTSMYLCASTLKHRGYQPQHFGDGTRLSIL.

This clonotype has ten or more counts. The chain has TRBV29-1 and TRBJ1-2, with D possibly being TRBD1 (6 bases). Trimming removed 6 bases at V and 4 bases at J, with 15 bases between. The length of the CDR3 is 13 residues. The germline CDR1 and CDR2 sequences are SQVTM and ANQGSEA. In nucleotides, the CDR3 is TGCAGCGTCCGATTGGAGGGGGGCTATGGCTACACCTTC. Amino acid sequence: CSVRLEGGYGYTF.

The chain is built from TRBV29-1 and TRBJ2-7, with unresolved D. The germline V gene has CDR1 SQVTM and CDR2 ANQGSEA. The germline V and J ends were trimmed by 6 bases and 7 bases, with 19 bases remaining between them. The CDR3 is 13 amino acids. CDR3 nucleotides: TGCAGCGTCCAGCCAGATCGAGCGCGGGAGCAGTACTTC. Translated: CSVQPDRAREQYF.

This clonotype was counted a few times. V and J are TRBV7-9 and TRBJ1-5; D not certain. This CDR3 contains 14 residues. With 4 bases removed from V and 7 bases from J, the gap between germline ends came to 14 bases. In germline, CDR1 is SEHNR, CDR2 FQNEAQ (reference sequence). In nucleotides, the CDR3 is TGTGCCAGCAGCTCATTGTACCAGGAACAGCCCCAGCATTTT. Translation gives CASSSLYQEQPQHF.

The rearrangement joins TRBV27 to TRBJ2-7; D possibly corresponds to TRBD1 (7 bases). V dropped 6 bases and J dropped 2 bases, with 11 bases sitting between them. This CDR3 comprises 13 residues. Germline V gives CDR1 MNHEY, CDR2 SMNVEV (reference sequence). CDR3 region: CASRARGAYEQYF. Here the CDR3 DNA reads TGTGCCAGCAGAGCCAGGGGGGCCTACGAGCAGTACTTC.

This clonotype was observed many times. The chain has TRBV3-1 and TRBJ2-7; no clear D. The germline V and J ends were trimmed by 3 bases and 4 bases, with 7 bases remaining between them. The CDR3 covers 12 residues. Germline V gene sequence: CDR1 LGHDT, CDR2 YNNKEL (reference sequence). This CDR3 is CASSQLEYEQYF. The CDR3, as DNA: TGTGCCAGCAGCCAGCTTGAATACGAGCAGTACTTC.

This clonotype is medium-sized in the sample. The chain joins TRBV5-4 to TRBJ2-1; D is perhaps TRBD2 (5 bases). V lost 0 bases to trimming and J lost 6 bases, with 10 bases between them. The CDR3 runs 14 residues. Germline V gives CDR1 SGHNT, CDR2 YYREEE (reference sequence). CDR3 region: CASSLARLANEQFF. In DNA form, the CDR3 reads TGTGCCAGCAGCTTGGCCCGTCTAGCCAATGAGCAGTTCTTC.

This clonotype has at least ten counts. At one of its ends the junction is not consistent with the germline gene, which may arise from a read error. This chain connects TRBV7-7 to TRBJ2-5; the match to TRBD2 covers 8 bases. CDR1 and CDR2 from the germline V gene are SSHAT and FNYEAQ (reference sequence). The CDR3 loop spans 16 amino acids. The CDR3 bases are TGTGCTAGCAGCCGCCTTCCAGCGGGGGTAGGAGAGACCCAGTACTTC. Residues: CASSRLPAGVGETQYF.

The gene calls are TRBV18 and TRBJ1-4, with TRBD1 matching over 8 bases. This CDR3 has 13 amino acids. Germline-derived CDR1 and CDR2 are KGHSH and LQKENI. The junction had 4 bases not matched to a gene; V was cut back by 6 bases and J by 7 bases. CDR3 DNA: TGTGCCAGCTCGGACAGGGCGACTGAAAAACTGTTTTTT. Its protein is CASSDRATEKLFF.

This clonotype came up many times. This chain joins TRBV12-3 or TRBV12-4 and TRBJ1-2; 7 bases match TRBD1. With 7 bases clipped from V and 2 bases from J, the junction kept 7 bases outside the gene matches. CDR3 length equals 14 residues. CDR3 sequence: CASTPGGWNYGYTF. The CDR3 bases are TGTGCCAGCACCCCAGGGGGGTGGAACTATGGCTACACCTTC.

This clonotype was detected many times. The chain has TRBV20-1 and TRBJ2-3; 14 positions agree with TRBD2. CDR3 length equals 15 residues. V was clipped by 3 bases and J by 6 bases; unmatched bases: 5. Germline V gives CDR1 DFQATT, CDR2 SNEGSKA (reference sequence). The CDR3 DNA reads as TGCAGTGCTAGGAGGAGGACTAGCGGGAGGGATACGCAGTATTTT. Translation gives CSARRRTSGRDTQYF.

This clonotype came up many times. V and J are TRBV10-3 and TRBJ1-2; TRBD1 might be the D (6 bases). This CDR3 region has 12 residues. Trimming removed 7 bases at V and 8 bases at J, with 14 bases between. Germline V CDR1 and CDR2: ENHRY, SYGVKD. The CDR3 protein is CAIMGGLSGYTF. Here the CDR3 DNA reads TGTGCCATCATGGGGGGGCTTTCAGGCTACACCTTC.

This clonotype has a count of ten or more. The chain links TRBV27 to TRBJ2-3, with no clear D. There are 13 residues in the CDR3. The V end was cut by 7 bases, the J end by 0 bases, with 8 bases between. Germline V lookup: CDR1 MNHEY, CDR2 SMNVEV (reference sequence). The CDR3 spells CASTRPSTDTQYF. The CDR3 region has the DNA TGTGCCAGCACCCGTCCCAGCACAGATACGCAGTATTTT.

The sample holds many counts of this clonotype. The CDR3 nucleotides are TGTGCCAGCAGTTTGCCCGTTGGAGAGGGGTATCGTCCCCAGTACTTC. Its protein is CASSLPVGEGYRPQYF. The chain is built from TRBV28 and TRBJ2-5; D is tentatively TRBD1 or TRBD2 (5 bases each). The CDR3 runs 16 residues. Trimming removed 3 bases from V and 9 bases from J, with 23 bases in between. Germline CDR1 and CDR2: MDHEN and SYDVKM.

The sample holds a few counts of this clonotype. The rearrangement links TRBV28 to TRBJ1-5; D is unclear. Per germline, CDR1 MDHEN and CDR2 SYDVKM. There are 16 residues in the CDR3. V lost 3 bases, J lost 0 bases, and 12 bases lay in between. The CDR3 bases are TGTGCCAGCAGTTTCTCAGGAAGGGATAGCAATCAGCCCCAGCATTTT. This sequence encodes CASSFSGRDSNQPQHF.

This clonotype was counted between two and nine times. This chain joins TRBV12-3 or TRBV12-4 and TRBJ2-7, with 8 positions matching TRBD2. V lost 4 bases, J lost 6 bases, and 14 bases stayed unmatched. This CDR3 spans 16 amino acids. The CDR3 region is CASSSPPGLVVGEQYF. DNA for the CDR3: TGTGCCAGCAGTTCCCCCCCGGGACTAGTCGTTGGCGAGCAGTACTTC.

This clonotype came up a few times. The CDR3, as DNA: TGCAGTGCTGGAACAGCCCGCTCTAACTATGGCTACACCTTC. Its translation: CSAGTARSNYGYTF. The gene calls are TRBV20-1 and TRBJ1-2; D not resolved. There are 14 residues in the CDR3. Looked up from germline, CDR1 is DFQATT and CDR2 is SNEGSKA (reference sequence). V lost 5 bases and J 0 bases, leaving 13 bases between the germline ends.

This clonotype was counted ten times or more. This chain joins TRBV6-4 and TRBJ2-1, with TRBD2 identical over 10 bases. The CDR3 loop spans 13 amino acids. Trimming at V came to 2 bases and at J to 15 bases, leaving 7 bases not matched to a gene. From germline, CDR1 is MRHNA and CDR2 SNTAGT. This CDR3 reads CASSDLSSGSRFF. CDR3 in DNA: TGTGCCAGCAGTGACCTTTCTAGCGGGAGCCGGTTCTTC.

This clonotype appeared a few times. The gene calls are TRBV5-6 and TRBJ1-2, with TRBD1 matching over 12 bases. With V trimmed by 1 base and J by 5 bases, 6 bases remained unmatched. The CDR3 is 16 amino acids. Germline CDR1 SGHDT, CDR2 YYEEEE. CDR3 nucleotide sequence: TGTGCCAGCAGCTTGTCGGGACAGGGGGCGAGGTATGGCTACACCTTC. As protein: CASSLSGQGARYGYTF.

This clonotype was seen at least ten times. This chain uses TRBV9 with TRBJ1-4; TRBD1 aligns across 8 bases. The CDR3 consists of 17 residues. The germline gives CDR1 SGDLS, CDR2 YYNGEE. V was pared by 2 bases and J by 7 bases, with 13 bases of the junction left unmatched. CDR3 nucleotides: TGTGCCAGCAGCGTGGTTACGTTCCAGGGGGCGCGTGAAAAACTGTTTTTT. It is translated as CASSVVTFQGAREKLFF. Based on the CDR3 plus reference TRBV9 and TRBJ1-4, the full variable domain is DSGVTQTPKHLITATGQRVTLRCSPRSGDLSVYWYQQSLDQGLQFLIQYYNGEERAKGNILERFSAQQFPDLHSELNLSSLELGDSALYFCASSVVTFQGAREKLFFGSGTQLSVL.